A selection of T cell receptor beta chains follows, all from one sample in a study of monozygotic twins with cystic fibrosis. Clones were read by immunoSEQ multiplex PCR, and TCRdb kept only the in-frame ones, dropping some. Altogether some 20,000 clones are present, about 86% being singletons, with the ten largest covering approximately 1.2%. The specimen was blood. Receptor source: a woman aged 30 to 39 with cystic fibrosis. CDR3s include the opening cysteine and the closing phenylalanine or tryptophan. The D gene is left open where the match is weak. Not all rows give a size; the values are once, few, many and, for expanded clones, a class.

V gene	J gene	D gene	clone size	CDR3 DNA	CDR3 protein
TRBV4-3	TRBJ2-3	-	-	TGCGCCAGCAGCCAAGGGGGTGCTAGCACAGATACGCAGTATTTT	CASSQGGASTDTQYF
TRBV6-6	TRBJ1-2	-	-	TGTGCCAGCACGAGTGTGGGCGCGGGCTATGGCTACACCTTC	CASTSVGAGYGYTF
TRBV7-8	TRBJ2-5	-	-	TGTGCCAGCAGCCTGGGACCAGGCTTGGAGACCCAGTACTTC	CASSLGPGLETQYF
TRBV4-1	TRBJ2-7	TRBD2	-	TGCGCCAGCAGCCTAGATGACCGCGGGGGGTGGTACGAGCAGTACTTC	CASSLDDRGGWYEQYF
TRBV6-5	TRBJ2-1	-	once	TGTGCCAGCAGTCCTGCAGGGATCTACAATGAGCAGTTCTTC	CASSPAGIYNEQFF
TRBV7-9	TRBJ2-5	TRBD2	once	TGTGCCAGCAGCTGGACTAGCGGGGGGGAAGAGACCCAGTACTTC	CASSWTSGGEETQYF
TRBV11-2	TRBJ1-2	-	-	TGTGCCAGCAGCTACGGACAGTCGTATGGCTACACCTTC	CASSYGQSYGYTF
TRBV11-2	TRBJ2-5	-	-	TGTGCCAGCAGCGAGCAAGAGACCCAGTACTTC	CASSEQETQYF
TRBV11-2	TRBJ2-6	-	-	TGTGCCAGCACCCCAATAGCGCAAGCGGGACACACTGGGGCCAACGTCCTGACTTTC	CASTPIAQAGHTGANVLTF
TRBV7-8	TRBJ2-7	TRBD1	-	TGTGCCAGCAGCTACGACAGGGAGTACGAGCAGTACTTC	CASSYDREYEQYF
TRBV5-8	TRBJ1-4	TRBD1	-	TGTGCCAGCAGCCCCCAGGGGGCCCATGAAAAACTGTTTTTT	CASSPQGAHEKLFF
TRBV2	TRBJ2-1	-	few	TGTGCCAGCAGGTATAACAATGAGCAGTTCTTC	CASRYNNEQFF
TRBV7-9	TRBJ2-7	TRBD1	once	TGTGCCAGCAGCTTTTCAGCAGGACAGGGTGATTTC	CASSFSAGQGDF
TRBV14	TRBJ2-7	-	-	TGTGCCAGCAGCGAGGCCGGGACATATTACTACGAGCAGTACTTC	CASSEAGTYYYEQYF
TRBV2	TRBJ1-2	-	-	TGTGCCAGCAGAAGAAGGGTTGTCTATGGCTACACCTTC	CASRRRVVYGYTF
TRBV5-4	TRBJ2-5	TRBD2	-	TGTGCCAGCAGCTTACTAGCGGAGACCCAGTACTTC	CASSLLAETQYF
TRBV14	TRBJ1-2	TRBD1	-	TGTGCCAGCAGCCCCAAAAGACAGGGTGGGGGATCGTATGGCTACACCTTC	CASSPKRQGGGSYGYTF
TRBV27	TRBJ2-1	-	-	TGTGCCAGCAGTTCCCCGATCCGATCCTCCTACAATGAGCAGTTCTTC	CASSSPIRSSYNEQFF
TRBV13	TRBJ1-2	-	-	TGTGCCAGCAGCTTACCCCCCCGACCTGGGGGCATTAGTGGCTACACCTTC	CASSLPPRPGGISGYTF
TRBV7-9	TRBJ2-7	-	-	TGTGCCAGCACCTCCGCCGTGAGTCCAGGGTACGAGCAGTACTTC	CASTSAVSPGYEQYF
TRBV11-2	TRBJ1-6	-	-	TGTGCCAGCAGCTTGAGGGTCTCGAATTCACCCCTCCACTTT	CASSLRVSNSPLHF
TRBV4-1	TRBJ2-1	-	-	TGCGCCAGCAGCCAAGAGGGGGCAGGGGCCTCCCCCCCTAATGAGCAGTTCTTC	CASSQEGAGASPPNEQFF
TRBV29-1	TRBJ2-5	TRBD2	-	TGCAGCGCCTCTAGCGGGGGGAGCCCCCAAGAGACCCAGTACTTC	CSASSGGSPQETQYF
TRBV6-1	TRBJ2-3	TRBD2	once	TGTGCCAGCAGCCGGACTAGCGGGGAATTAGATACGCAGTATTTT	CASSRTSGELDTQYF
TRBV11-3	TRBJ2-2	-	-	TGTGCCAGCAGCTTAGAAGGTACCGGGGAGCTGTTTTTT	CASSLEGTGELFF
TRBV5-5	TRBJ1-1	TRBD1	-	TGTGCCAGCAGCTGGGGAGCGACAGGGAGTACTGAAGCTTTCTTT	CASSWGATGSTEAFF
TRBV7-6	TRBJ2-1	TRBD2	few	TGTGCCAGCGGGCTAGCGGGAGGCAATGAGCAGTTCTTC	CASGLAGGNEQFF
TRBV4-3	TRBJ2-3	-	-	TGCGCCAGCAGCCAAGAGAGACTACGCACAGATACGCAGTATTTT	CASSQERLRTDTQYF
TRBV4-3	TRBJ2-3	TRBD2	-	TGCGCCAGCGCGGCGAGCGGGGCCCGAGGAGATACGCAGTATTTT	CASAASGARGDTQYF
TRBV7-2	TRBJ2-1	TRBD2	-	TGTGCCAGCAGCTTAGGCGGGGGAGCATACAATGAGCAGTTCTTC	CASSLGGGAYNEQFF
TRBV27	TRBJ2-7	TRBD1	once	TGTGCCAGCAGTCCTTTACCCCCCCGGGACAGGTTGACCTACGAGCAGTACTTC	CASSPLPPRDRLTYEQYF
TRBV29-1	TRBJ2-5	-	-	TGCAGCGCCCCCATAGGGGGAACGAGAGGGGAGACCCAGTACTTC	CSAPIGGTRGETQYF
TRBV4-2	TRBJ2-1	TRBD2	-	TGTGCCAGCAGCCCCCGGGGGGGGCGTACCTACAATGAGCAGTTCTTC	CASSPRGGRTYNEQFF
TRBV6-5	TRBJ1-2	-	-	TGTGCCAGCCAGCCTGGATCCCACTATGGCTACACCTTC	CASQPGSHYGYTF
TRBV2	TRBJ1-1	-	-	TGTGCCAGCAGAGAACCTATCGGGGCTGAAGCTTTCTTT	CASREPIGAEAFF
TRBV6-1	TRBJ1-2	-	-	TGTGCCAGCAGTGAATTGGGGAGGGATGGCTACACCTTC	CASSELGRDGYTF
TRBV10-2	TRBJ2-2	-	once	TGCGCCAGCCGGGACGGGGGTTTGGGCGGGGAGCTGTTTTTT	CASRDGGLGGELFF
TRBV7-9	TRBJ2-5	-	-	TGTGCCAGCAGCCTCGCGATGGTCAGATTCTCTGAGACCCAGTACTTC	CASSLAMVRFSETQYF
TRBV7-8	TRBJ1-6	-	-	TGTGCCAGCAGCTTAACAATTTGGGGGATAGGGAATTCACCCCTCCACTTT	CASSLTIWGIGNSPLHF
TRBV7-9	TRBJ1-2	TRBD1	once	TGTGCCAGCAGCTTAGCAGGGGGCCATGGCTACACCTTC	CASSLAGGHGYTF
TRBV18	TRBJ2-1	-	-	TGTGCCAGCTCACCACCATCCCGACACCCAAGGGATAATGAGCAGTTCTTC	CASSPPSRHPRDNEQFF
TRBV6-1	TRBJ2-7	-	-	TGTGCCAGCGGGTTCGGGGCGCAGACCTACGAGCAGTACTTC	CASGFGAQTYEQYF
TRBV14	TRBJ2-2	-	-	TGTGCCAGCAGCCAAGTGGCCCCGGGCAGCAGGACCGGGGAGCTGTTTTTT	CASSQVAPGSRTGELFF
TRBV5-1	TRBJ2-3	TRBD2	-	TGCGCCAGCAGCTTTGGGGCGGGGGGTACCACTAGCACAGATACGCAGTATTTT	CASSFGAGGTTSTDTQYF
TRBV6-5	TRBJ1-5	-	-	TGTGCCAGCAGTTACTCGCGGCAGGGCAATCAGCCCCAGCATTTT	CASSYSRQGNQPQHF
TRBV5-1	TRBJ1-6	-	-	TGCGCCAGCAGCTTGGAGGGCGCCGCTCCTCTTGCAGGCCTCCACTTT	CASSLEGAAPLAGLHF
TRBV21-1	TRBJ2-6	-	-	TGTGCCAGCAGCAAAGGCTCGGGGGACAGGGGGCGTTTTGGGGCCAACGTCCTGACTTTC	CASSKGSGDRGRFGANVLTF
TRBV7-8	TRBJ1-2	TRBD1	-	TGTGCCAGCAGCCGCGGGACAGCCGACTATGGCTACACCTTC	CASSRGTADYGYTF
TRBV5-5	TRBJ2-2	-	-	TGTGCCAGCGGCGTGGTATCCGGGGAGCTGTTTTTT	CASGVVSGELFF
TRBV29-1	TRBJ2-7	-	-	TGCAGCGTTGAAGATGGGAACTCCTACGAGCAGTACTTC	CSVEDGNSYEQYF
TRBV4-2	TRBJ1-1	-	-	TGTGCCAGCAGCCAAGATTGGCAGACGAACACTGAAGCTTTCTTT	CASSQDWQTNTEAFF
TRBV7-2	TRBJ2-3	-	few	TGTGCCAGCAGCTTAGCTGCCCGCACAGATACGCAGTATTTT	CASSLAARTDTQYF